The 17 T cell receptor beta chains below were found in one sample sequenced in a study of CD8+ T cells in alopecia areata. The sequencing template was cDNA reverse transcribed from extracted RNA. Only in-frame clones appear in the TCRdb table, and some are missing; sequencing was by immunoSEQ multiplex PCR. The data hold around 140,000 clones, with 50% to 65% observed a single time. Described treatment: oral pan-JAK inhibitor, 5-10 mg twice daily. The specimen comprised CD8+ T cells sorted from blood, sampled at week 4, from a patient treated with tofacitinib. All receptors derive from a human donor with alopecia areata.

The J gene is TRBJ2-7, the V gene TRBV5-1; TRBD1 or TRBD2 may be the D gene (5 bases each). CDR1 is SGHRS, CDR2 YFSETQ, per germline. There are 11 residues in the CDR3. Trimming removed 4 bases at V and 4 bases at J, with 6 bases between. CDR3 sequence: CASSGGYEQYF. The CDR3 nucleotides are TGCGCCAGCAGCGGGGGTTACGAGCAGTACTTC.

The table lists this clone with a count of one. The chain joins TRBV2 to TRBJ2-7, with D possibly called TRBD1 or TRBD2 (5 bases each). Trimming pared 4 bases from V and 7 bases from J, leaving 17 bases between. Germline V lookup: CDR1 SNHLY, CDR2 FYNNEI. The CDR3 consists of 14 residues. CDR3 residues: CASSVGTKLWEQYF. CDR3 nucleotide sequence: TGTGCCAGCAGTGTAGGGACGAAGCTTTGGGAGCAGTACTTC.

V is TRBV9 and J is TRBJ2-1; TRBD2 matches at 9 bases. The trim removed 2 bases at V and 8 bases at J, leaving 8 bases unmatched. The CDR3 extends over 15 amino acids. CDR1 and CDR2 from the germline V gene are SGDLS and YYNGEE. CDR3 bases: TGTGCCAGCAGCGTCGGCGGGGGGGCCGTGGATGAGCAGTTCTTC. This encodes CASSVGGGAVDEQFF.

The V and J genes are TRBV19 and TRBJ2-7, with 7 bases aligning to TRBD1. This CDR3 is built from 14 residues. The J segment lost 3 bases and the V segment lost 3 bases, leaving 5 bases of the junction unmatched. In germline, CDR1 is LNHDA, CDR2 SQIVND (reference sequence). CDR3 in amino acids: CASSMGTVNYEQYF. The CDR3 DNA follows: TGTGCCAGTAGTATGGGGACAGTAAACTACGAGCAGTACTTC.

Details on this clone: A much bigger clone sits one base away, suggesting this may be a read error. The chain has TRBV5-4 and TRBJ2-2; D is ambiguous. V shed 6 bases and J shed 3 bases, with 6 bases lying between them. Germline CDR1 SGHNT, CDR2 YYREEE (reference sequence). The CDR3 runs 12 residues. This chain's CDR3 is CASNGDTGELFF. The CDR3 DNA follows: TGTGCCAGCAATGGGGACACCGGGGAGCTGTTTTTT. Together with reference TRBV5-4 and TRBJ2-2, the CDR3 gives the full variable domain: ETGVTQSPTHLIKTRGQQVTLRCSSQSGHNTVSWYQQALGQGPQFIFQYYREEENGRGNFPPRFSGLQFPNYSSELNVNALELDDSALYLCASNGDTGELFFGEGSRLTVL.

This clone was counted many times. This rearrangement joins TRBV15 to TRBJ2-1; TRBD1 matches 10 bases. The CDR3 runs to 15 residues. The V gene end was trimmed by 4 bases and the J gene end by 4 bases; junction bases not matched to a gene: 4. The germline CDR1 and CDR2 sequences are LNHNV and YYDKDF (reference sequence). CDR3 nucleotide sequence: TGTGCCACCAGCACGACAGGGGGCGATTACAATGAGCAGTTCTTC. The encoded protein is CATSTTGGDYNEQFF. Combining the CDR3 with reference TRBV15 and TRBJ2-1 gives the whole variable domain DAMVIQNPRYQVTQFGKPVTLSCSQTLNHNVMYWYQQKSSQAPKLLFHYYDKDFNNEADTPDNFQSRRPNTSFCFLDIRSPGLGDTAMYLCATSTTGGDYNEQFFGPGTRLTVL.

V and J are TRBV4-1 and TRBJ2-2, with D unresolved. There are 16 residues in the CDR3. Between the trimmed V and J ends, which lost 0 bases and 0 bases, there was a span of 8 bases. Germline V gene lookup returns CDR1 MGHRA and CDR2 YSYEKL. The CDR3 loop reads CASSQDFSANTGELFF. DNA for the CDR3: TGCGCCAGCAGCCAAGATTTCAGCGCGAACACCGGGGAGCTGTTTTTT.

Here the CDR3 reads CAWSWGAGTGSYEQYF. DNA of the CDR3: TGTGCCTGGAGTTGGGGGGCGGGGACAGGCTCCTACGAGCAGTACTTC. This sequence joins TRBV30 and TRBJ2-7; 8 bases agree with TRBD1. V lost 2 bases to trimming and J lost 0 bases; unmatched junction nucleotides: 9. The CDR3 runs to 16 residues. Germline V gene data show CDR1 as GTSNPN and CDR2 as SVGIG (reference sequence).

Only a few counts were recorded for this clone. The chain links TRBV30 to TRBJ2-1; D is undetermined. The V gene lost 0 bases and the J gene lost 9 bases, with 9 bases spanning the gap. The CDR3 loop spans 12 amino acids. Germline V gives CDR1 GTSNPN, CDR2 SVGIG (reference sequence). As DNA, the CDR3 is TGTGCCTGGAGTGTATTGTTCGTTGAGCAGTTCTTC. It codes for CAWSVLFVEQFF.

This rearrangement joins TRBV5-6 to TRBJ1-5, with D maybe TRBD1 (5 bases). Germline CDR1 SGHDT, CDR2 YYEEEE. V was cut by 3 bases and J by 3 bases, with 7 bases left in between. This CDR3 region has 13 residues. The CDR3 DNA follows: TGTGCCAGCAGCTCGGGGGACAATCAGCCCCAGCATTTT. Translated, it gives CASSSGDNQPQHF.

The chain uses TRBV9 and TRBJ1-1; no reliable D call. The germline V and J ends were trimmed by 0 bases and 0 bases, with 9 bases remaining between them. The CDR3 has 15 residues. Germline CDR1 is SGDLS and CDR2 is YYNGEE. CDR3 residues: CASSVEPDLNTEAFF. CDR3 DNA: TGTGCCAGCAGCGTAGAGCCAGACCTGAACACTGAAGCTTTCTTT. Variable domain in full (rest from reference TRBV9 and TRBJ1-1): DSGVTQTPKHLITATGQRVTLRCSPRSGDLSVYWYQQSLDQGLQFLIQYYNGEERAKGNILERFSAQQFPDLHSELNLSSLELGDSALYFCASSVEPDLNTEAFFGQGTRLTVV.

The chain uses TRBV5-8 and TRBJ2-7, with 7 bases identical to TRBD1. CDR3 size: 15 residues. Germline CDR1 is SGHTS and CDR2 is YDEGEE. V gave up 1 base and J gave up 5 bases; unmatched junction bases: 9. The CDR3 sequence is CASSLIRQGVDEQYF. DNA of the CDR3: TGTGCCAGCAGCTTGATTCGACAGGGTGTCGACGAGCAGTACTTC. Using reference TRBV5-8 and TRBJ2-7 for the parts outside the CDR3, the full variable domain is EAGVTQSPTHLIKTRGQQATLRCSPISGHTSVYWYQQALGLGLQFLLWYDEGEERNRGNFPPRFSGRQFPNYSSELNVNALELEDSALYLCASSLIRQGVDEQYFGPGTRLTVT.

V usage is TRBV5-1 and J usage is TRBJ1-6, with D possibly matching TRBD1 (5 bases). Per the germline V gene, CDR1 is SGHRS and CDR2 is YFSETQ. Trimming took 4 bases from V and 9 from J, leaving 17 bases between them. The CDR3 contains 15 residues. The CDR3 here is CASSAVMGTGSPLHF. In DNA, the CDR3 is TGCGCCAGCAGCGCAGTTATGGGGACGGGTTCACCCCTCCACTTT.

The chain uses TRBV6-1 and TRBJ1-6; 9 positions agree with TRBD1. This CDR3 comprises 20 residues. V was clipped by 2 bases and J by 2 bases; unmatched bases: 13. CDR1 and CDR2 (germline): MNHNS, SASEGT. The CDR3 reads CASSELLGQGNVAYNSPLHF. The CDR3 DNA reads TGTGCCAGCAGTGAATTATTGGGACAGGGAAATGTCGCCTATAATTCACCCCTCCACTTT.

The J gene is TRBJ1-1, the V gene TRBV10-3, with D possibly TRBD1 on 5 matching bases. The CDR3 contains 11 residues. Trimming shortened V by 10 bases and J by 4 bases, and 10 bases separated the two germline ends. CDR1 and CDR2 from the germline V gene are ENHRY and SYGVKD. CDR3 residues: CASTGGTEAFF. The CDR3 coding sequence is TGTGCCAGCACCGGGGGCACTGAAGCTTTCTTT.

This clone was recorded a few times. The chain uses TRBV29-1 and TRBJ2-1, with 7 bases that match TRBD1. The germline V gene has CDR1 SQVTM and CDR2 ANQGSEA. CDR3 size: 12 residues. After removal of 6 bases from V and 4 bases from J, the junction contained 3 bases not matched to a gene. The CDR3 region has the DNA TGCAGCGTGGCAGGGGGATACAATGAGCAGTTCTTC. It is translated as CSVAGGYNEQFF.

CDR3 protein: CASSFEAEGTNTEAFF. CDR3 bases: TGTGCCAGCAGTTTCGAGGCCGAAGGGACGAACACTGAAGCTTTCTTT. This chain connects TRBV6-5 to TRBJ1-1; TRBD1 might be the D (5 bases). Deletions cut 4 bases from V and 1 base from J, with 16 bases between. The CDR3 consists of 16 residues. Germline V CDR1 and CDR2: MNHEY, SVGAGI.